This T cell receptor (beta chain) was identified in a study of CD8+ T cells in alopecia areata. The authors extracted RNA and reverse transcribed it into cDNA as the sequencing template. The assay was immunoSEQ multiplex PCR, and TCRdb's table has in-frame clones only and misses some. The sample lists some 170,000 clones; around three fifths were seen once. CDR1 is MNHNS, CDR2 SASEGT, per germline. V lost 5 bases to trimming and J lost 3 bases, with 11 bases between them. There are 14 residues in the CDR3. V usage is TRBV6-1 and J usage is TRBJ1-5; D perhaps matches TRBD1 (5 bases). Sequenced material: CD4+ T cells sorted from blood, taken at week 0. The sequence was obtained from a human donor with alopecia areata. CDR3 sequence (DNA): TGTGCCAGCAGTTGGGACGGAAACAATCAGCCCCAGCATTTT. As protein: CASSWDGNNQPQHF.